This T cell receptor (beta chain) was documented in a study of Ad26.COV2.S vaccination and SARS-CoV-2 variants. The germline gives CDR1 SGHRS, CDR2 YFSETQ. The CDR3 has 17 residues. V was clipped by 1 base and J by 3 bases; unmatched bases: 7. This table comes from immunoSEQ multiplex PCR, and its TCRdb copy is limited to in-frame clones, with some not included. The sample lists hundreds of thousands of clones, 92% occurring once. This chain joins TRBV5-1 and TRBJ1-5; 10 nucleotides match TRBD1. Sequences were derived from peripheral blood, sampled after recovery from COVID-19. The clonotype was recovered from a human donor who had recovered from COVID-19. The CDR3 loop is CASSLWGQGPYNQPQHF. CDR3 in DNA: TGCGCCAGCAGCTTGTGGGGACAGGGGCCCTACAATCAGCCCCAGCATTTT.